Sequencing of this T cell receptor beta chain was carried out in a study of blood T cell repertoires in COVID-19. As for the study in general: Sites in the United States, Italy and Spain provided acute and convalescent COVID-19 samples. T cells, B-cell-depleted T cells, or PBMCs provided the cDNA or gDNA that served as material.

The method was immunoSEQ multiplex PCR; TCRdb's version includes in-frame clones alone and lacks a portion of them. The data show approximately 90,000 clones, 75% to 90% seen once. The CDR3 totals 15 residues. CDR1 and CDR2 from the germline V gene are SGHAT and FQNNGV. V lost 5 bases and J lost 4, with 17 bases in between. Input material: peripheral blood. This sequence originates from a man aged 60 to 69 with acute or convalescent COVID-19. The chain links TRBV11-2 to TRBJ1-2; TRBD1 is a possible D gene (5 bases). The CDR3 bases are TGTGCCAGCAGCCATCCCCCGGGGGGAAGCTATGGCTACACCTTC. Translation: CASSHPPGGSYGYTF. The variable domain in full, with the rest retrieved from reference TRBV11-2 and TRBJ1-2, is EAGVAQSPRYKIIEKRQSVAFWCNPISGHATLYWYQQILGQGPKLLIQFQNNGVVDDSQLPKDRFSAERLKGVDSTLKIQPAKLEDSAVYLCASSHPPGGSYGYTFGSGTRLTVV.